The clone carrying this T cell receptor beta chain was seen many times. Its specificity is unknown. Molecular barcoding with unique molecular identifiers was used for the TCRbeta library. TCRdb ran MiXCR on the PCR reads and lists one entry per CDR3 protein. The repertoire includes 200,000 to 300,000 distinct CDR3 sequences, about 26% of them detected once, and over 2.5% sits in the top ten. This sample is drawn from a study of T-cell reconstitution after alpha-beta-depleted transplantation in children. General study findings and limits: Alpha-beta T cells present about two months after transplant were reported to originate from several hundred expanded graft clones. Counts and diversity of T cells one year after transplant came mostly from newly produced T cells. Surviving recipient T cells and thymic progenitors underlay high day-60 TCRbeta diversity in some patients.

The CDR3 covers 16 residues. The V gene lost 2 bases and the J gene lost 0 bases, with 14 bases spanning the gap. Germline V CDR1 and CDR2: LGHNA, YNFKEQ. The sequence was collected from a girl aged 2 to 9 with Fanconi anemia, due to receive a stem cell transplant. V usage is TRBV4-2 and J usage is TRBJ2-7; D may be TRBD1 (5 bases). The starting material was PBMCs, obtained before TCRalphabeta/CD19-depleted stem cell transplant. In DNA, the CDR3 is TGTGCCAGCAGCCAATCCAGACTCGACAGCTCCTACGAGCAGTACTTC. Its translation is CASSQSRLDSSYEQYF.